This T cell receptor (beta chain) was identified during a study of cytomegalovirus exposure and HLA in healthy donors. Regarding the study as a whole: Fewer N-insertions than the approximately 610-donor mean were reportedly shown by an Asian-associated ancestry cluster in a later analysis. TCR beta chains numbering roughly 150 were designated cytomegalovirus-associated. Across donors, sequencing depth was assumed by presence/absence analyses to be roughly uniform. It was in a later analysis that TCR association rates were seen to vary by HLA locus, highest for DRB1 and lowest for HLA-C.

The germline V and J ends were trimmed by 1 base and 5 bases, with 18 bases remaining between them. Germline lookup yields CDR1 LGHNA and CDR2 YSLEER. The CDR3 spans 17 residues. On this clone itself: Antigen: not known.

The PCR ran on 60 Vbeta and 13 Jbeta primers. Clones were read by immunoSEQ multiplex PCR, and TCRdb kept only the in-frame ones, dropping some. The sample includes 85,000 to 120,000 clones, around 80% seen only once; the top ten take 3.5% to 4%. Sequenced input: PBMCs. This TCR was recovered from a man aged 60-69 years in good health and CMV-seronegative. The rearrangement joins TRBV4-3 to TRBJ2-1; D might be TRBD1 (5 bases). The chain's CDR3 is CASSQGGHQGEHNEQFF. DNA for the CDR3: TGCGCCAGCAGCCAAGGCGGACACCAAGGAGAGCACAATGAGCAGTTCTTC.